These 22 T cell receptor beta chains were sequenced from one sample in a study of CD8 T cells in Susac syndrome. Random hexamers served to reverse transcribe about 0.45 to 1 ug RNA. TCRdb re-called the immunoSEQ multiplex PCR reads with MiXCR, one entry per CDR3 protein. The sample lists some 300,000 distinct CDR3 sequences, approximately 85% seen once, with roughly 0.21% in the top ten. Specimen: CD8+ T cells from PBMCs. These receptors all stem from a human donor with multiple sclerosis.

This clonotype was detected once. The rearrangement joins TRBV7-3 to TRBJ2-1; the D is unclear. The CDR3 consists of 13 residues. The V end lost 5 bases, the J end lost 8 bases, and 13 bases lay between the germline ends. From germline, CDR1 is SGHTA and CDR2 FQGTGA. This CDR3 is CASSPTPEYEQFF. The CDR3 nucleotides are TGTGCCAGCAGCCCTACCCCGGAGTATGAGCAGTTCTTC.

This clonotype was counted a single time. The rearrangement links TRBV7-6 to TRBJ2-7, with 8 bases aligning to TRBD1. This CDR3 is 15 amino acids long. Germline V gene lookup returns CDR1 SGHVS and CDR2 FNYEAQ. V lost 1 base, J lost 2 bases, and 4 bases stayed unmatched. CDR3 nucleotides: TGTGCCAGCAGCTTAGAAGCACAGGGGGCCTACGAGCAGTACTTC. Its translation: CASSLEAQGAYEQYF.

J is TRBJ2-1 and V is TRBV28; 9 bases fit TRBD2. The V and J ends lost 7 bases and 7 bases, in that order; junction bases with no gene match: 11. Per the germline V gene, CDR1 is MDHEN and CDR2 is SYDVKM. The CDR3 totals 15 residues. CDR3 sequence (DNA): TGTGCCAGCATGTTGCTAGCGGGGCGAGGAAATGAGCAGTTCTTC. This translates into CASMLLAGRGNEQFF. Full variable domain (rest looked up from reference TRBV28 and TRBJ2-1): DVKVTQSSRYLVKRTGEKVFLECVQDMDHENMFWYRQDPGLGLRLIYFSYDVKMKEKGDIPEGYSVSREKKERFSLILESASTNQTSMYLCASMLLAGRGNEQFFGPGTRLTVL.

The chain couples TRBV7-3 to TRBJ2-1, with 11 bases identical to TRBD1. Trimming cost V 2 bases and J 7 bases; bases outside gene matches: 4. This CDR3 comprises 15 residues. Germline V gene data show CDR1 as SGHTA and CDR2 as FQGTGA. The CDR3 bases are TGTGCCAGCAGCTTAGGACAGGGGGCGTGGAATGAGCAGTTCTTC. Amino acids: CASSLGQGAWNEQFF.

The CDR3 is CASTILQDSGELFF. The CDR3 DNA follows: TGTGCCAGCACCATACTCCAGGACTCCGGGGAGCTGTTTTTT. The chain carries TRBV6-5 and TRBJ2-2; tentative D call: TRBD2 (5 bases). V was trimmed by 7 bases and J by 6 bases, leaving 15 bases between them. In germline, CDR1 is MNHEY, CDR2 SVGAGI. The CDR3 sequence is 14 residues long.

CDR3 sequence (DNA): TGTGCCAGCAGTTTCCGACAGGGACCGGATGAAAAACTGTTTTTT. This sequence encodes CASSFRQGPDEKLFF. The rearrangement links TRBV28 to TRBJ1-4; 7 bases are a match to TRBD1. V lost 3 bases, J lost 6 bases, and 7 bases stayed unmatched. In germline, CDR1 is MDHEN, CDR2 SYDVKM. This CDR3 has 15 amino acids.

The V and J genes are TRBV6-2 or TRBV6-3 and TRBJ2-7; TRBD1 matches at 8 bases. Germline lookup yields CDR1 MNHEY and CDR2 SVGEGT. With V trimmed by 4 bases and J by 0 bases, 2 bases remained unmatched. This CDR3 has 14 residues. This chain's CDR3 is CASSLQGGSYEQYF. CDR3 DNA sequence: TGTGCCAGCAGTTTACAGGGGGGCTCCTACGAGCAGTACTTC.

In its sample, this clonotype was seen once. V gene TRBV27 combines with J gene TRBJ1-1; D ambiguous. Trimming removed 5 bases from V and 1 base from J, with 11 bases in between. The CDR3 spans 14 residues. Germline assignment: CDR1 MNHEY and CDR2 SMNVEV (reference sequence). The CDR3 here is CASSPGLRNTEAFF. DNA for the CDR3: TGTGCCAGCAGTCCCGGTCTCCGGAACACTGAAGCTTTCTTT.

The chain uses TRBV7-3 and TRBJ2-3; 13 positions match TRBD2. Losses at the gene ends were 5 bases for V and 4 bases for J; bases not matched to a gene: 3. Germline V CDR1 and CDR2: SGHTA, FQGTGA. This CDR3 region has 15 residues. Here the CDR3 DNA reads TGTGCCAGCAGCCAGGGACTAGCGGGGCCAGATACGCAGTATTTT. This gives the protein CASSQGLAGPDTQYF.

The chain joins TRBV6-2 or TRBV6-3 to TRBJ1-1; D remains ambiguous. Germline V lookup: CDR1 MNHEY, CDR2 SVGEGT. This CDR3 has 13 amino acids. Trimming left V 1 base short and J 3 bases short, with 6 bases between. CDR3 protein: CASSYWVDTEAFF. CDR3 nucleotides: TGTGCCAGCAGTTACTGGGTAGACACTGAAGCTTTCTTT.

The CDR3 DNA reads TGTGCCAGCAGTTACTCCCGGGACAGCCGAGGCTACGAGCAGTACTTC. Translating it yields CASSYSRDSRGYEQYF. The V gene is TRBV6-5, the J gene TRBJ2-7; TRBD1 aligns across 7 bases. The CDR3 has 16 amino acids. J was trimmed by 3 bases and V by 0 bases; bases with no gene match: 8. Germline loops: CDR1 MNHEY, CDR2 SVGAGI.

The chain couples TRBV15 to TRBJ2-3, with D tentatively TRBD2 (6 bases). The CDR3 spans 15 residues. CDR1 and CDR2 (germline): LNHNV, YYDKDF (reference sequence). The ends were cut back, 1 base at V and 0 bases at J, with 8 bases in the middle. The CDR3 sequence is CATSRVAGSTDTQYF. CDR3 DNA sequence: TGTGCCACCAGCAGAGTTGCGGGGAGCACAGATACGCAGTATTTT.

This chain links TRBV7-9 with TRBJ2-5, with TRBD1 matching over 8 bases. Germline V CDR1 and CDR2: SEHNR, FQNEAQ (reference sequence). The ends lost 2 bases at V and 5 bases at J; junction bases unmatched: 4. CDR3 length equals 14 residues. The CDR3 bases are TGTGCCAGCAGCTTAAGCAGGGGGCTTGAGACCCAGTACTTC. This codes for CASSLSRGLETQYF.

The chain recombines TRBV12-3 or TRBV12-4 with TRBJ2-2, with D maybe TRBD2 (6 bases). V lost 5 bases and J 4 bases, leaving 11 bases between the germline ends. This CDR3 comprises 14 residues. The CDR3 here is CASSSAGSTGELFF. CDR3 coding DNA: TGTGCCAGCAGTAGCGCGGGAAGCACCGGGGAGCTGTTTTTT.

The chain is built from TRBV30 and TRBJ1-3, with unresolved D. Germline assignment: CDR1 GTSNPN and CDR2 SVGIG (reference sequence). Trimming removed 0 bases from V and 8 bases from J, with 11 bases in between. The CDR3 has 13 amino acids. CDR3 region: CAWSVILWDTIYF. The CDR3 DNA reads as TGTGCCTGGAGTGTAATCCTATGGGACACCATATATTTT.

The chain couples TRBV24-1 to TRBJ1-3, with D hard to call. The CDR3 sequence is 16 residues long. Germline CDR1 is KGHDR and CDR2 is SFDVKD. V lost 4 bases and J 0 bases, leaving 12 bases between the germline ends. The DNA of the CDR3 is TGTGCCACCAGTGACACCGGGCCCCGCTCTGGAAACACCATATATTTT. It yields the protein CATSDTGPRSGNTIYF.

The CDR3 reads CASSILQGMGPQHF. The CDR3 nucleotides read TGTGCCAGCAGTATACTACAGGGGATGGGGCCCCAGCATTTT. The V gene is TRBV6-2 or TRBV6-3, the J gene TRBJ1-5, with 7 bases that match TRBD1. Germline lookup yields CDR1 MNHEY and CDR2 SVGEGT. Losses at the gene ends were 5 bases for V and 9 bases for J; bases not matched to a gene: 10. The CDR3 spans 14 residues.

This chain connects TRBV5-1 to TRBJ2-3; D may correspond to TRBD1 or TRBD2 (5 bases each). Trimming pared 2 bases from V and 2 bases from J, leaving 15 bases between. There are 16 residues in the CDR3. Germline V lookup: CDR1 SGHRS, CDR2 YFSETQ. The CDR3 loop reads CASSFSGALATDTQYF. CDR3 nucleotides: TGCGCCAGCAGCTTTTCCGGGGCTCTCGCCACAGATACGCAGTATTTT. Together with reference TRBV5-1 and TRBJ2-3, the CDR3 gives the full variable domain: KAGVTQTPRYLIKTRGQQVTLSCSPISGHRSVSWYQQTPGQGLQFLFEYFSETQRNKGNFPGRFSGRQFSNSRSEMNVSTLELGDSALYLCASSFSGALATDTQYFGPGTRLTVL.

CDR3 DNA: TGTGCCAGCAGTGAGGGACAGGGTCCTAATGAAAAACTGTTTTTT. Its protein is CASSEGQGPNEKLFF. The chain links TRBV2 to TRBJ1-4; 9 bases map to TRBD1. V gave up 3 bases and J gave up 3 bases; unmatched junction bases: 2. This CDR3 has 15 residues. CDR1 and CDR2 from the germline V gene are SNHLY and FYNNEI.

The chain recombines TRBV20-1 with TRBJ2-4; no reliable D call. Germline loops: CDR1 DFQATT, CDR2 SNEGSKA (reference sequence). Trimming removed 0 bases from V and 2 bases from J, with 17 bases in between. The CDR3 loop spans 17 amino acids. CDR3: CSARDRRLWGTKNIQYF. The CDR3, as DNA: TGCAGTGCTAGAGATCGGCGACTTTGGGGAACCAAAAACATTCAGTACTTC.

The chain carries TRBV6-5 and TRBJ1-1; D unresolved. Germline V gene data show CDR1 as MNHEY and CDR2 as SVGAGI. With 2 bases removed from V and 1 base from J, the gap between germline ends came to 23 bases. The CDR3 sequence is 19 residues long. CDR3 residues: CASSYGSLAFRQENTEAFF. The CDR3 DNA sequence: TGTGCCAGCAGTTACGGTTCCTTGGCCTTCAGGCAGGAGAACACTGAAGCTTTCTTT.

The V gene is TRBV28, the J gene TRBJ2-5; TRBD2 aligns across 8 bases. V lost 6 bases, J lost 0 bases, and 9 bases stayed unmatched. The CDR3 length is 16 residues. Germline-derived CDR1 and CDR2 are MDHEN and SYDVKM. The DNA of the CDR3 is TGTGCCAGCAGCTGGGCGGGCGGGAGGAACCAAGAGACCCAGTACTTC. Translated: CASSWAGGRNQETQYF.